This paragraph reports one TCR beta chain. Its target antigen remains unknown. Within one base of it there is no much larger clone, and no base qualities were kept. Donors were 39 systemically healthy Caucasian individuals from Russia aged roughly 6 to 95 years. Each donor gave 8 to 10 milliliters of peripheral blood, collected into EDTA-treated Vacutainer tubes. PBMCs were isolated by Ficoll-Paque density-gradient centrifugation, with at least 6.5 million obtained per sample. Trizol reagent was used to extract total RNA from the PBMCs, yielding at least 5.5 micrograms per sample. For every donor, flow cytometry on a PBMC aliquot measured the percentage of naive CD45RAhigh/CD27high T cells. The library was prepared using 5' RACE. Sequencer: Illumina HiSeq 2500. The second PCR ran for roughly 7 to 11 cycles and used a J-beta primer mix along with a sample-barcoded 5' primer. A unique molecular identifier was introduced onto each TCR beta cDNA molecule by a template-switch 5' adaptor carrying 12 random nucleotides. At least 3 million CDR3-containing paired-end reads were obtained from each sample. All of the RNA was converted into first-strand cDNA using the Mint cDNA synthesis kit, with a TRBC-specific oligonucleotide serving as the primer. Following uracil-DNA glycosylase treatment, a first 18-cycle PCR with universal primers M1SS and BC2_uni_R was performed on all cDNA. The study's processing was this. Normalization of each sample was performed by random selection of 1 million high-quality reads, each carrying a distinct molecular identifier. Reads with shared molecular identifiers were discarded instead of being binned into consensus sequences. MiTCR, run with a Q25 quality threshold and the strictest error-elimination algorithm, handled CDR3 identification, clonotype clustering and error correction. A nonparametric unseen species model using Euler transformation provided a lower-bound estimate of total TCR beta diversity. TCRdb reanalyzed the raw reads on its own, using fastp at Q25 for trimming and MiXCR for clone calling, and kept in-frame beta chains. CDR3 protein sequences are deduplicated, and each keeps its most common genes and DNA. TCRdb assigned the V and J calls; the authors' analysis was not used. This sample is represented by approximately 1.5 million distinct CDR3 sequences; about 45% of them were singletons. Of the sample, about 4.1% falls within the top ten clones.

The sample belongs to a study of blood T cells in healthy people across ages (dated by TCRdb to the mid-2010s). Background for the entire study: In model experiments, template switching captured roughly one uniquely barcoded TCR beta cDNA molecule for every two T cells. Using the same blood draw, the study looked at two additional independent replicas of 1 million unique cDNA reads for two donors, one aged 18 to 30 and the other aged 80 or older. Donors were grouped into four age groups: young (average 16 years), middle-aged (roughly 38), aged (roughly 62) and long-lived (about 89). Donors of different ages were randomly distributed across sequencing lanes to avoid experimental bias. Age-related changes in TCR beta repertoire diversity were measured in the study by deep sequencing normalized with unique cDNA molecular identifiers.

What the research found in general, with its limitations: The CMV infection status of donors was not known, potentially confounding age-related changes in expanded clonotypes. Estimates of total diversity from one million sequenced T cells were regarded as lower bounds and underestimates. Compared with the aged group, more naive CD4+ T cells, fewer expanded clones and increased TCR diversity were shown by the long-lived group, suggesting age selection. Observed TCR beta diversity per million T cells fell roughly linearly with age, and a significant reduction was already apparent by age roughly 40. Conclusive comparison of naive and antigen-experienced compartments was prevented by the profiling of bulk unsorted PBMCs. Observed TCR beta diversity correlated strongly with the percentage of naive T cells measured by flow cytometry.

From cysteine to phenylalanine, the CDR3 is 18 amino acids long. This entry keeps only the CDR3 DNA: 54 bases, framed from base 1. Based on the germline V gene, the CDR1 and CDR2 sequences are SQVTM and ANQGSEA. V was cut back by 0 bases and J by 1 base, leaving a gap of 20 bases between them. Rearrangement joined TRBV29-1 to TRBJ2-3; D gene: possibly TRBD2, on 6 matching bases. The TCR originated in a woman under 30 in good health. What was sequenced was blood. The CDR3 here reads CSVEDFLLAEGRTDTQYF. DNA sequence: TGCAGCGTTGAAGATTTCCTCTTAGCGGAGGGGCGCACAGATACGCAGTATTTT.